The present T cell receptor beta chain was sequenced within a study of blood T cell repertoires in COVID-19. Whole-study context: Sample material is recorded as cDNA or gDNA derived from T cells, B-cell-depleted T cells, or PBMCs.

Repertoires were generated with immunoSEQ multiplex PCR, while TCRdb's copy carries only in-frame clones and drops some. The data show 100,000 to 150,000 clones, about 91% seen once. Germline V gene lookup returns CDR1 SGHTS and CDR2 YDEGEE. The CDR3 is 14 amino acids. Trimming left V 1 base short and J 3 bases short, with 10 bases between. The receptor comes from a man aged 45-65 years with acute or convalescent COVID-19. Sequencing input: peripheral blood. The chain carries TRBV5-8 and TRBJ1-1, with D perhaps TRBD1 (5 bases). The CDR3 DNA sequence: TGTGCCAGCAGCTTGTACCGCAGGGACACTGAAGCTTTCTTT. It yields the protein CASSLYRRDTEAFF.